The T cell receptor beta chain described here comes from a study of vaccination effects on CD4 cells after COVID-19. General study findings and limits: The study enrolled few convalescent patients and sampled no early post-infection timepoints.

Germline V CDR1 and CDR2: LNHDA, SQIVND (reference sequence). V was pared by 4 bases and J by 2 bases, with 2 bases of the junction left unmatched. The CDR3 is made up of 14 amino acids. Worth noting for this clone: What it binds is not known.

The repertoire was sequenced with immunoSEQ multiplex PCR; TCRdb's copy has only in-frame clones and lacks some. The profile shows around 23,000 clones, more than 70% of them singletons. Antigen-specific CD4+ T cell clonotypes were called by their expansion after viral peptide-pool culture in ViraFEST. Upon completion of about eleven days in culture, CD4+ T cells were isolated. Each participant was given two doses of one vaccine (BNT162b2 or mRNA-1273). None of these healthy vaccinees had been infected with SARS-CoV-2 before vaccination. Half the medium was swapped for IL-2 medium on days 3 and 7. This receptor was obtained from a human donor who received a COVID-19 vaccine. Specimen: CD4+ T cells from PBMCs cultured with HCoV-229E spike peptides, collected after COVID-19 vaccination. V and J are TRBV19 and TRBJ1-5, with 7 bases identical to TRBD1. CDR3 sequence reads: CASSTGTGNQPQHF. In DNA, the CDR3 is TGTGCCAGTAGTACCGGGACAGGCAATCAGCCCCAGCATTTT.